The rows below give T cell receptor beta chains drawn from one sample of a study of cytomegalovirus exposure and HLA in healthy donors. Generated by immunoSEQ multiplex PCR, the TCRdb table keeps only in-frame clones and is missing some. The table lists 150,000 to 200,000 clones, about four fifths of them singletons, with 2.6% in the top ten. Sequencing used PBMCs. The receptor source for this set is a woman between 45 and 65 years old in good health and CMV-seropositive. Both conserved end residues are part of each CDR3. The D gene is left open where the match is weak. A clone size is listed for some rows: how often the clone was seen (once, few, many), or a class if it is expanded.

clone_size d_call j_call v_call cdr3_aa cdr3_nt
NA TRBD2 TRBJ2-3 TRBV5-6 CASSLAAGRGEGTDTQYF TGTGCCAGCAGCTTGGCAGCGGGGCGGGGGGAGGGCACAGATACGCAGTATTTT
NA NA TRBJ2-7 TRBV7-2 CASSPSSYEQYF TGTGCCAGCAGCCCTAGCTCCTACGAGCAGTACTTC
NA TRBD1 TRBJ1-1 TRBV7-2 CASSLAGTGGNTEAFF TGTGCCAGCAGCTTAGCTGGGACAGGAGGAAACACTGAAGCTTTCTTT
NA TRBD2 TRBJ2-3 TRBV5-1 CASSPGLAGQLDTQYF TGCGCCAGCAGCCCAGGACTAGCGGGACAATTGGATACGCAGTATTTT
once NA TRBJ1-1 TRBV2 CASIVNTEAFF TGTGCCAGCATCGTGAACACTGAAGCTTTCTTT
NA NA TRBJ2-7 TRBV4-2 CASSQDRYEQYF TGTGCCAGCAGCCAAGATCGCTACGAGCAGTACTTC
NA NA TRBJ1-5 TRBV6-5 CASRRGGRQPQHF TGTGCCAGCAGACGGGGGGGCCGTCAGCCCCAGCATTTT
NA NA TRBJ1-6 TRBV6-1 CASRAGGTANSPLHF TGTGCCAGCAGGGCTGGGGGGACGGCAAATTCACCCCTCCACTTT
NA TRBD2 TRBJ2-1 TRBV5-1 CASSLDAGGAEQFF TGCGCCAGCAGCTTGGATGCGGGGGGGGCTGAGCAGTTCTTC
NA TRBD1 TRBJ1-4 TRBV7-7 CASSRDRNEKLFF TGTGCTAGCAGCAGGGACAGGAATGAAAAACTGTTTTTT
NA TRBD1 TRBJ2-3 TRBV6-6 CASSKRDRGTDTQYF TGTGCCAGCAGTAAACGGGACAGGGGCACAGATACGCAGTATTTT
NA NA TRBJ2-3 TRBV30 CAWGGSTDTQYF TGTGCCTGGGGGGGCAGCACAGATACGCAGTATTTT
once NA TRBJ1-5 TRBV28 CASSLPTGSNQPQHF TGTGCCAGCAGTTTACCCACAGGGTCCAATCAGCCCCAGCATTTT
NA NA TRBJ1-6 TRBV30 CAWSPPGFPLHF TGTGCCTGGAGCCCCCCCGGGTTTCCCCTCCACTTT
once TRBD1 TRBJ1-5 TRBV30 CAWSEDRGNQPQHF TGTGCCTGGAGTGAGGACAGGGGCAATCAGCCCCAGCATTTT
once NA TRBJ2-1 TRBV2 CASSAQGWNNEQFF TGTGCCAGCAGTGCCCAGGGTTGGAACAATGAGCAGTTCTTC
NA NA TRBJ1-2 TRBV30 CACTGVFVGYTF TGTGCCTGTACCGGGGTTTTTGTGGGCTACACCTTC
NA TRBD2 TRBJ2-3 TRBV7-2 CASSGLAGITDTQYF TGTGCCAGCAGCGGGCTAGCGGGAATCACAGATACGCAGTATTTT
NA NA TRBJ2-3 TRBV25-1 CASSLGRSTDTQYF TGTGCCAGCAGTTTGGGCAGAAGCACAGATACGCAGTATTTT
NA NA TRBJ2-3 TRBV2 CASSQGQGTDTQYF TGTGCCAGCAGTCAGGGTCAGGGCACAGATACGCAGTATTTT
once NA TRBJ1-4 TRBV19 CASSRGKGNEKLFF TGTGCCAGTAGCAGGGGAAAGGGGAATGAAAAACTGTTTTTT
NA TRBD2 TRBJ2-3 TRBV19 CASSLGSGGTNTQYF TGTGCCAGTAGCCTGGGAAGCGGGGGTACGAATACGCAGTATTTT
NA NA TRBJ1-1 TRBV15 CATSRLSDTEAFF TGTGCCACCAGCAGACTTTCGGACACTGAAGCTTTCTTT
NA TRBD1 TRBJ1-2 TRBV30 CAWTGQHYGYTF TGTGCCTGGACGGGACAGCACTATGGCTACACCTTC
NA NA TRBJ1-5 TRBV11-2 CASSYSGVGNQPQHF TGTGCCAGCAGCTATTCGGGGGTAGGCAATCAGCCCCAGCATTTT
NA NA TRBJ2-5 TRBV10-3 CAISRDTQETQYF TGTGCCATCAGCCGGGACACCCAAGAGACCCAGTACTTC
few NA TRBJ1-1 TRBV14 CASSQANRNTEAFF TGTGCCAGCAGCCAAGCAAACAGGAACACTGAAGCTTTCTTT
NA NA TRBJ1-5 TRBV6-6 CASSYSEGLGQPQHF TGTGCCAGCAGTTACTCGGAGGGTCTAGGTCAGCCCCAGCATTTT
NA NA TRBJ2-7 TRBV6-1 CASNPTPRGSEQYF TGTGCCAGCAACCCGACACCCCGTGGGTCCGAGCAGTACTTC
NA NA TRBJ1-4 TRBV5-4 CASSSRETNEKLFF TGTGCCAGCAGCAGCCGAGAAACTAATGAAAAACTGTTTTTT
NA NA TRBJ2-5 TRBV2 CASSVMETQYF TGTGCCAGCAGTGTTATGGAGACCCAGTACTTC
NA TRBD2 TRBJ2-5 TRBV9 CASSPLKRGPSSGETQYF TGTGCCAGCAGTCCTCTTAAGCGGGGTCCCTCCTCGGGAGAGACCCAGTACTTC
NA NA TRBJ1-5 TRBV2 CASSRSGTGGNQPQHF TGTGCCAGCAGTCGATCCGGGACGGGGGGCAATCAGCCCCAGCATTTT
NA NA TRBJ2-2 TRBV9 CASSVASREVTGELFF TGTGCCAGCAGCGTAGCTTCCAGGGAGGTCACCGGGGAGCTGTTTTTT
NA NA TRBJ2-3 TRBV5-4 CASGSTDTQYF TGTGCCAGCGGGAGTACAGATACGCAGTATTTT
NA TRBD1 TRBJ2-7 TRBV11-2 CASSLERLGQSYEQYF TGTGCCAGCAGCTTAGAAAGGCTGGGACAGTCCTACGAGCAGTACTTC
NA TRBD2 TRBJ2-2 TRBV4-2 CASSQVTSGGWTGELFF TGTGCCAGCAGCCAAGTGACTAGCGGGGGGTGGACCGGGGAGCTGTTTTTT
NA NA TRBJ2-3 TRBV5-8 CASSIGSGTDTQYF TGTGCCAGCAGCATAGGGTCGGGGACAGATACGCAGTATTTT
many NA TRBJ1-2 TRBV6-1 CASSEVRGYGYTF TGTGCCAGCAGTGAAGTGAGAGGGTATGGCTACACCTTC
NA TRBD1 TRBJ1-3 TRBV23-1 CASLVTGVGRNTIYF TGCGCCAGCCTCGTAACAGGGGTTGGGAGAAACACCATATATTTT
few NA TRBJ1-2 TRBV29-1 CSVEGSGGYTF TGCAGCGTTGAGGGGAGCGGGGGCTACACCTTC
NA NA TRBJ1-4 TRBV7-8 CASSFSRLEKLFF TGTGCCAGCAGCTTTTCCAGGTTGGAAAAACTGTTTTTT
once TRBD2 TRBJ2-4 TRBV15 CATSGGGLAKNIQYF TGTGCCACCAGCGGGGGGGGACTAGCCAAAAACATTCAGTACTTC
once TRBD1 TRBJ1-5 TRBV6-6 CASSYSDRVGQPQHF TGTGCCAGCAGTTACTCTGACAGGGTGGGACAGCCCCAGCATTTT
NA NA TRBJ2-7 TRBV6-5 CASRSPVGGAGEQYF TGTGCCAGCAGGTCCCCCGTAGGGGGTGCGGGCGAGCAGTACTTC
NA TRBD2 TRBJ2-3 TRBV4-2 CASSARLAGDPSTDTQYF TGTGCCAGCAGCGCACGACTAGCGGGGGACCCTAGCACAGATACGCAGTATTTT
NA NA TRBJ1-2 TRBV11-2 CASSLMAGTNYGYTF TGTGCCAGCAGCCTAATGGCCGGGACTAACTATGGCTACACCTTC
NA NA TRBJ2-3 TRBV9 CASSVARVASTDTQYF TGTGCCAGCAGCGTAGCTCGGGTAGCTAGCACAGATACGCAGTATTTT
NA NA TRBJ2-7 TRBV18 CASSPSRTYEQYF TGTGCCAGCTCACCGTCCAGAACCTACGAGCAGTACTTC
NA TRBD1 TRBJ2-3 TRBV28 CASSIIGQGRSTDTQYF TGTGCCAGCAGTATTATCGGACAGGGGCGAAGCACAGATACGCAGTATTTT
NA NA TRBJ2-7 TRBV5-1 CASSLSQDSPTYEQYF TGCGCCAGCAGCTTGTCCCAGGACAGCCCTACCTACGAGCAGTACTTC
NA NA TRBJ1-3 TRBV9 CASSFSGGGLSGNTIYF TGTGCCAGCAGCTTTAGCGGGGGCGGACTCTCTGGAAACACCATATATTTT
once NA TRBJ1-1 TRBV18 CASSRQNTEAFF TGTGCCAGCTCACGGCAGAACACTGAAGCTTTCTTT